The entry that follows covers one TCR beta chain sequence. The trim removed 6 bases at V and 7 bases at J, leaving 7 bases unmatched. The CDR3 has 14 residues. The germline gives CDR1 SNHLY, CDR2 FYNNEI. Study processing details: Quantification of nucleated cells was approximated via reference gene primer amplification. Assay used: immunoSEQ multiplex PCR; TCRdb lists only in-frame clones, some missing. D and trimming come from the DNA, and the V and J calls and clone size come from that table. There are roughly 150,000 clones in the sample; about 89% occur only once, and roughly 2.9% lies in the top ten. These data belong to a study of blood T cell repertoires in COVID-19. For the study at large: The United States, Italy and Spain were the sources of the acute and convalescent COVID-19 samples. Sources were T cells, B-cell-depleted T cells, or PBMCs; the material itself was cDNA or gDNA.

The rearrangement uses TRBV2 and TRBJ2-2, with 8 bases lining up with TRBD1. Sequences were obtained from peripheral blood. The TCR sequence derives from a man aged 60 to 75 with active or convalescent COVID-19. CDR3 in amino acids: CASRPRGLSGELFF. In nucleotides, the CDR3 is TGTGCCAGCAGGCCCAGGGGGCTGAGCGGGGAGCTGTTTTTT. Full variable domain (missing parts from reference TRBV2 and TRBJ2-2): EPEVTQTPSHQVTQMGQEVILRCVPISNHLYFYWYRQILGQKVEFLVSFYNNEISEKSEIFDDQFSVERPDGSNFTLKIRSTKLEDSAMYFCASRPRGLSGELFFGEGSRLTVL.